This T cell receptor beta chain comes out of a study of blood T cell repertoires in COVID-19. Study information: T cells, B-cell-depleted T cells, or PBMCs provided the cDNA or gDNA that served as material.

Repertoires were generated with immunoSEQ multiplex PCR, while TCRdb's copy carries only in-frame clones and drops some. Of tens of thousands of clones in the sample, approximately 84% were seen once. The CDR3 runs to 16 residues. V was shortened by 4 bases and J by 5 bases, with 18 bases between the two germline ends. Germline V CDR1 and CDR2: MNHNS, SASEGT. This clone has a single count. The receptor comes from a human donor in a cohort sampled during active COVID-19. Material for sequencing was peripheral blood. The chain combines TRBV6-1 with TRBJ1-5; the D gene is possibly TRBD1 (5 bases). The CDR3 protein is CASSVARERADQPQHF. The CDR3 nucleotides read TGTGCCAGCAGTGTCGCCAGGGAGCGGGCGGATCAGCCCCAGCATTTT.